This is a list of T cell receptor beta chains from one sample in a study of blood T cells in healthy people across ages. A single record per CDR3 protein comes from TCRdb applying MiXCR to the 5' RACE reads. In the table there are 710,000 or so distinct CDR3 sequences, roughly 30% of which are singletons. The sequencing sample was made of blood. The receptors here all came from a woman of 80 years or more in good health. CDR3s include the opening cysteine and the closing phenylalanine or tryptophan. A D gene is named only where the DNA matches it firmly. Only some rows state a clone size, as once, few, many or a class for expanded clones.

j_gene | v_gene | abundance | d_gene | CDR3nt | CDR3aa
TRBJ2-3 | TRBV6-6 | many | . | TGTGCCTGTCGGGGGAGCACAGATACGCAGTATTTT | CACRGSTDTQYF
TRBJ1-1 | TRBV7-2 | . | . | TGTGCCAGCAGCTTAGGAGAGCGGACAATGGGAGCTTTCTTT | CASSLGERTMGAFF
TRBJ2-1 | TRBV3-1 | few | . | TGTGCCAGCAGCCAAGATAGGCGGGGTGAAGCATACAATGAGCAGTTCTTC | CASSQDRRGEAYNEQFF
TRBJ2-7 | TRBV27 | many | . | TGTGCCAGCAGTGCCAGACAGGGTATGGGGGGCGAGCAGTACTTC | CASSARQGMGGEQYF
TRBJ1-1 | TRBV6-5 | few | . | TGTGCCAGCAGCCTCGCAAGGGTCACTGAAGCTTTCTTT | CASSLARVTEAFF
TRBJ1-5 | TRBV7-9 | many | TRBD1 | TGTGCCAGCAGCCAGACAGGGAGAGGGGATTATTTGCATTTT | CASSQTGRGDYLHF
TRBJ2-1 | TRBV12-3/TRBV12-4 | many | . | TGTGCCAGCAGTTCAGGTGGGGGGCCCCCAGGTGAGCAGTTCTTC | CASSSGGGPPGEQFF
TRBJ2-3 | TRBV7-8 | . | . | TGTGCCAGCAGCCGGAACAGGATCACTAGCACAGATACGCAGTATTTT | CASSRNRITSTDTQYF
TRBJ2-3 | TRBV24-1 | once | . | TGTGCCACCAGTACCACCGTCACAGATACGCAGTATTTT | CATSTTVTDTQYF
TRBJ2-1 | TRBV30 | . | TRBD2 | TGTGCCTGGACCAGACTAGCGGGCTCCTACAATGAGCAGTTCTTC | CAWTRLAGSYNEQFF
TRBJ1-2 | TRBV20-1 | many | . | TGCAGTGCAGGTTACAGACTCTATGGCTACACCTTC | CSAGYRLYGYTF
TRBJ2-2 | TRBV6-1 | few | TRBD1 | TGTGCCAGCAGTCGGTCGACAGGGATGGGAACTAGCGGGGAGCTGTTTTTT | CASSRSTGMGTSGELFF
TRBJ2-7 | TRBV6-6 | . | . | TGTGCCAGCAGTTTCCGCTCCCGGTCAGGGGACGAGCAGTACTTC | CASSFRSRSGDEQYF
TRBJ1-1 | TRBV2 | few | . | TGTGCCAGCCGGAAACTGAACACTGAAGCTTTCTTT | CASRKLNTEAFF
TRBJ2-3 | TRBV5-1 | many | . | TGCGCCAGCAGCTTGACTGGGGGGACTACGCAGTATTTT | CASSLTGGTTQYF
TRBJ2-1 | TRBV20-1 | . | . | TGCAGTGCTAACTCCTTGGGGACCTACAATGAGCAGTTCTTC | CSANSLGTYNEQFF
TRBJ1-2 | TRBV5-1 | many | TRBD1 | TGCGCCAGCAGCGCCGGACAGGGGGCAGCTACTAACTATGGCTACACCTTC | CASSAGQGAATNYGYTF
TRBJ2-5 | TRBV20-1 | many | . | TGCAGTGCTACCTACCTGGGGCAGCTCCAAGAGACCCAGTACTTC | CSATYLGQLQETQYF
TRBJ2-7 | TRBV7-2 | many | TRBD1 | TGTGCCAGCAGCGTAACAGGGGGCCTTTCCTACGAGCAGTACTTC | CASSVTGGLSYEQYF
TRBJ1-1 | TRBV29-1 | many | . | TGCAGCGTTGTTGGGGGGAGGGGGGACACTGAAGCTTTCTTT | CSVVGGRGDTEAFF
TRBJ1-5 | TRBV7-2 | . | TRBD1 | TGTGCCAGCAGCCGCAGGGGGGCGAGCAATCAGCCCCAGCATTTT | CASSRRGASNQPQHF
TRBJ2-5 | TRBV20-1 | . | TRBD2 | TGCAGTGCTAGAGCACTAGCGGGGCAAGGGACCCAGTACTTC | CSARALAGQGTQYF
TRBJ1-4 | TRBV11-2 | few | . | TGTGCCAGCAGCCTCAGGGGACCTAATGAAAAACTGTTTTTT | CASSLRGPNEKLFF
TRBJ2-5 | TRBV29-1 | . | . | TGCAGCGGTGGACGGAAGAACCAAGAGACCCAGTACTTC | CSGGRKNQETQYF
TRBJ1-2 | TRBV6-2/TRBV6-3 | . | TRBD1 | TGTGCCAGCAGAGAACAGGGGAGCTATGGCTACACCTTC | CASREQGSYGYTF
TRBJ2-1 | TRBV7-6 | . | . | TGTGCCAGCAGCTGGAATCCGGGGGGCGCCACCAATGAGCAGTTCTTC | CASSWNPGGATNEQFF
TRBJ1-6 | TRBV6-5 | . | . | TGTGCCGGCAGGGAACCTAAGGGTCATTCACCCCTCCACTTT | CAGREPKGHSPLHF
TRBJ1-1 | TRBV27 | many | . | TGTGCCAGCACCTCCGGGGGGGCCACAATGAACACTGAAGCTTTCTTT | CASTSGGATMNTEAFF
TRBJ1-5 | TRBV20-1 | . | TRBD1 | TGCAGTGCTAGAGTGGACAGGGGCCCGGGGCGGCCCCAGCATTTT | CSARVDRGPGRPQHF
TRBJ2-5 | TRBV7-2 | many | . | TGTGCCAGCAGCCCCCCTGGGCAGACGGAGACCCAGTACTTC | CASSPPGQTETQYF
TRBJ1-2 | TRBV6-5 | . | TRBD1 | TGTGCCAGCAGTTACGACCCCGGGACAGGGAACTATGGCTACACCTTC | CASSYDPGTGNYGYTF
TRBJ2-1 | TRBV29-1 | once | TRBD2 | TGCAGCGTAGACCGGCTAGCGGGACCCAATGAGCAGTTCTTC | CSVDRLAGPNEQFF
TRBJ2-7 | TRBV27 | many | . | TGTGCCAGCAGTCCCCTTGATAATAGGGGGGCCTACGAGCAGTACTTC | CASSPLDNRGAYEQYF
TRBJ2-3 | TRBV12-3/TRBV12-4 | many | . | TGTGCCAGCAGTTTCTCCGGGAGCACAGATACGCAGTATTTT | CASSFSGSTDTQYF
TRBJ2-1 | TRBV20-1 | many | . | TGCAGTGCTAGATTGGGGGAGCAGTTCTTC | CSARLGEQFF
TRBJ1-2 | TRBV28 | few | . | TGTGCCAGCACCGCAGTCTCCTATGGCTACACCTTC | CASTAVSYGYTF
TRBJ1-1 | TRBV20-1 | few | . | TGCAGTGCTAGAAACCCCGGTACCGGGACGAACACTGAAGCTTTCTTT | CSARNPGTGTNTEAFF
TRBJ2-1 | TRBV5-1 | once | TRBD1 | TGCGCCAGCAGGACAGGGCCCATAGACAATGAGCAGTTCTTC | CASRTGPIDNEQFF
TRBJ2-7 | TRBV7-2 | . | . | TGTGCCAGCAGCTTAGCGATGACCTACGAGCAGTACTTC | CASSLAMTYEQYF
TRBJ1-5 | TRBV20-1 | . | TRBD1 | TGCAGTGCTAGCGGACAGGGGGAGGGTCAGCCCCAGCATTTT | CSASGQGEGQPQHF
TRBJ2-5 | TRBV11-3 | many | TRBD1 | TGTGCCAGCAGCCTCCGACAGGGTCGGGGTCTGGAGACCCAGTACTTC | CASSLRQGRGLETQYF
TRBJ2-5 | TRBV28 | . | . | TGTGCCAGCAGTCTTTCGACAGGTCCCCAGTACTTC | CASSLSTGPQYF
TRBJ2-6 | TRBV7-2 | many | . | TGTGCCAGCAGCTTAGTTCGGGGCAAATCTGGGGCCAACGTCCTGACTTTC | CASSLVRGKSGANVLTF
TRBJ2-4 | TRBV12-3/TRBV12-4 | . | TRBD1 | TGTGCCAGCAGCCCTCCCGATACAGGGGGTGTTGCCAAAAACATTCAGTACTTC | CASSPPDTGGVAKNIQYF
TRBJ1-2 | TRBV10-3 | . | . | TGTGCCATCAGGGAGTCGGCGGGGGCGGTTGGCTACACCTTC | CAIRESAGAVGYTF
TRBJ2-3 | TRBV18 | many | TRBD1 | TGTGCCAGCTCAGGAGACAGGGGAGGCACAGATACGCAGTATTTT | CASSGDRGGTDTQYF
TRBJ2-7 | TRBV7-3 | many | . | TGTGCCAGCAGCGTACAGGGAAGCAACGAGCAGTACTTC | CASSVQGSNEQYF
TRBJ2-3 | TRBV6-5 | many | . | TGTGCCAGCGCCAGGAACCCAGATACGCAGTATTTT | CASARNPDTQYF
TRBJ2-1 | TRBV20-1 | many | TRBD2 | TGCAGTGCTAGAGATTGGGGGCGGGGGGGGTACAATGAGCAGTTCTTC | CSARDWGRGGYNEQFF
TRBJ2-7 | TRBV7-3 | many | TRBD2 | TGTGCCAGCAGCTTAGGGGGGGGACCCTACGAGCAGTACTTC | CASSLGGGPYEQYF
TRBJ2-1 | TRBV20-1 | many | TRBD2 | TGCAGTGCCCAACTGCAGCGGGGGAGGAATGAGCAGTTCTTC | CSAQLQRGRNEQFF
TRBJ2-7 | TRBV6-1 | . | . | TGTGCCAGCAGTGAAGCTTCTGGGTACGGCGACGAGCAGTACTTC | CASSEASGYGDEQYF
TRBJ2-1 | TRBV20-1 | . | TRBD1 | TGCAGTGCTACCCCTAGGACAGGGCTCAATGAGCAGTTCTTC | CSATPRTGLNEQFF
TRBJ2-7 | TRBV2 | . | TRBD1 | TGTGCCAGCAGCGTTAGGACAGGCTTATACGAGCAGTACTTC | CASSVRTGLYEQYF
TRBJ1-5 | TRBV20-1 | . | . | TGCAGTGCTAGTGACACCCCACGACAGCATTTT | CSASDTPRQHF
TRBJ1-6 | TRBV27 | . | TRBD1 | TGTGCCAGCAGACGCGACAGGGGGCTTTCACCCCTCCACTTT | CASRRDRGLSPLHF
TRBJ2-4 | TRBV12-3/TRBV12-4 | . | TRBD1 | TGTGTCAGCACTGGGACAGGGGGACGTAGAATGGCCAAAAACATTCAGTACTTC | CVSTGTGGRRMAKNIQYF
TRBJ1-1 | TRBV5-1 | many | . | TGCGCCAGCAGCTTGGCAGGGGAGGACACTGAAGCTTTCTTT | CASSLAGEDTEAFF
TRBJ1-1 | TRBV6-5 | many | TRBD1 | TGTGCCAGCAGTTACTTGGGACAGGGGGGCACTGAAGCTTTCTTT | CASSYLGQGGTEAFF
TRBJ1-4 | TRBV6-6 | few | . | TGTGCCAGCATCCCGGGACGGGGAAATGAAAAACTGTTTTTT | CASIPGRGNEKLFF